Presented here are 2 T cell receptor beta chains from one specimen sequenced in a study of naive and memory T cell subsets. A UMI-containing oligonucleotide was joined by 3' ligation to the TCR cDNA template. Ligated cDNA underwent four rounds of PCR with nested alpha and beta constant region primers and SP2. From the 5' RACE reads, TCRdb called clonotypes with MiXCR, one entry per CDR3 protein. The data hold 58,000 or so distinct CDR3 sequences, with around 8% observed a single time. These receptors were collected from a female donor in good health.

This clonotype occurred many times. V and J are TRBV30 and TRBJ1-2; 9 nucleotides match TRBD1. V dropped 1 base and J dropped 4; count of bases not matched to a gene: 7. The CDR3 has 15 amino acids. Per the germline V gene, CDR1 is GTSNPN and CDR2 is SVGIG (reference sequence). The CDR3 DNA follows: TGTGCCTGGAGTGAGCAGGACAGGGGTAGCTATGGCTACACCTTC. Translation: CAWSEQDRGSYGYTF.

In its sample, this clonotype was seen a few times. V and J are TRBV5-1 and TRBJ2-1, with D possibly matching TRBD2 (7 bases). The CDR3 runs 14 residues. The germline V and J ends were trimmed by 4 bases and 9 bases, with 17 bases remaining between them. Germline V gene data show CDR1 as SGHRS and CDR2 as YFSETQ. CDR3 DNA sequence: TGCGCCAGCAGCCCCGAGGGGGGGGGCAGTGAGCAGTTCTTC. Translating gives CASSPEGGGSEQFF.